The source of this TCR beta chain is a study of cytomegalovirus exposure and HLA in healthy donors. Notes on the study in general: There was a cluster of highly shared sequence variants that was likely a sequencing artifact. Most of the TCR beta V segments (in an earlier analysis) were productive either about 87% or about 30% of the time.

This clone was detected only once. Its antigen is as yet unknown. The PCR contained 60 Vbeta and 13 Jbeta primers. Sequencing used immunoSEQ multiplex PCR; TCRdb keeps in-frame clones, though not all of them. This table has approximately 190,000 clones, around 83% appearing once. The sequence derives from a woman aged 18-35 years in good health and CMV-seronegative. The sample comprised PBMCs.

The CDR3 here is CSASDRYGYTF. In DNA form, the CDR3 reads TGCAGTGCCAGTGATCGCTATGGCTACACCTTC. The chain recombines TRBV20-1 with TRBJ1-2; D gene unclear. This CDR3 comprises 11 residues. The V gene lost 6 bases and the J gene lost 4 bases, with 9 bases spanning the gap. CDR1 is DFQATT and CDR2 is SNEGSKA in the germline V gene (reference sequence).